These 7 T cell receptor beta chains were all obtained from the same sample, sequenced in a study of identical twins. TCRdb redid the calling of the 5' RACE reads with MiXCR, one entry per CDR3 protein. This repertoire shows 700,000 to 950,000 distinct CDR3 sequences, 9% to 15% found once; its top ten account for around 1.5%. This sample also appeared in a second study, on yellow fever vaccine responses in identical twins.

Sequencing was performed on PBMCs. These receptors all stem from a young woman in good health.

This clonotype was detected many times. The rearrangement uses TRBV3-1 and TRBJ2-5, with D possibly TRBD2 on 6 matching bases. CDR3 length: 18 residues. Germline CDR1 LGHDT, CDR2 YNNKEL (reference sequence). The V and J ends lost 0 bases and 1 base respectively, with 18 bases between them. The CDR3 is CASSQDLEREIPQETQYF. For the CDR3, the DNA is TGTGCCAGCAGCCAAGATTTGGAACGGGAGATCCCCCAAGAGACCCAGTACTTC.

The table lists this clonotype with a count of one. V and J are TRBV5-1 and TRBJ2-5; the match to TRBD2 covers 9 bases. CDR1 and CDR2 (germline): SGHRS, YFSETQ. This CDR3 has 17 residues. Trimming cost V 0 bases and J 1 base; bases outside gene matches: 7. The CDR3 nucleotides are TGCGCCAGCAGCTTGGTTAGCGGGGGCACCACCCAAGAGACCCAGTACTTC. Translation: CASSLVSGGTTQETQYF.

The chain carries TRBV7-9 and TRBJ2-5; possible D gene TRBD2, 6 bases. Germline CDR1 SEHNR, CDR2 FQNEAQ (reference sequence). CDR3 length: 12 residues. Trimming stripped 5 bases from V and 7 bases from J, with 11 bases between. The CDR3 protein is CASSRGEVTQYF. The CDR3 DNA reads as TGTGCCAGCAGCCGAGGGGAGGTGACCCAGTACTTC.

The rearrangement uses TRBV3-1 and TRBJ2-7; 7 bases fit TRBD1. Germline CDR1 is LGHDT and CDR2 is YNNKEL (reference sequence). Trimming took 7 bases from V and 0 from J; bases not matched to a gene: 9. The CDR3 length is 15 residues. CDR3 nucleotide sequence: TGTGCCAGCACCCGAGGGGGACAGAGCTCCTACGAGCAGTACTTC. Protein product: CASTRGGQSSYEQYF.

This clonotype was observed a few times. The chain links TRBV4-1 to TRBJ2-2; D gene uncertain. Trimming removed 5 bases at V and 5 bases at J, with 12 bases between. From germline, CDR1 is MGHRA and CDR2 YSYEKL. The CDR3 has 14 amino acids. The CDR3 reads CASSFTPGTGELFF. The CDR3 nucleotides are TGCGCCAGCAGCTTTACCCCCGGAACCGGGGAGCTGTTTTTT.

This clonotype occurred many times. Here the CDR3 reads CASSFNHQGGLNTF. CDR3 bases: TGTGCCAGCAGCTTCAATCACCAGGGAGGATTGAACACCTTC. V is TRBV7-2 and J is TRBJ1-2; perhaps TRBD1 as D (5 bases). Germline V gene data show CDR1 as SGHTA and CDR2 as FQGNSA. The length of the CDR3 is 14 residues. The V gene lost 3 bases and the J gene lost 12 bases, with 20 bases spanning the gap.

This clonotype appeared a few times. The J gene is TRBJ2-4, the V gene TRBV7-8; D is unresolved. CDR3 length: 17 amino acids. Germline V CDR1 and CDR2: SGHVS, FQNEAQ. The germline V and J ends were trimmed by 5 bases and 9 bases, with 26 bases remaining between them. CDR3 sequence reads: CASSPLLQPIVGGIQYF. As DNA, the CDR3 is TGTGCCAGCAGCCCGCTACTACAACCCATTGTTGGTGGCATTCAGTACTTC. Full variable domain (outside the CDR3, taken from reference TRBV7-8 and TRBJ2-4): GAGVSQSPRYKVAKRGQDVALRCDPISGHVSLFWYQQALGQGPEFLTYFQNEAQLDKSGLPSDRFFAERPEGSVSTLKIQRTQQEDSAVYLCASSPLLQPIVGGIQYFGAGTRLSVL.